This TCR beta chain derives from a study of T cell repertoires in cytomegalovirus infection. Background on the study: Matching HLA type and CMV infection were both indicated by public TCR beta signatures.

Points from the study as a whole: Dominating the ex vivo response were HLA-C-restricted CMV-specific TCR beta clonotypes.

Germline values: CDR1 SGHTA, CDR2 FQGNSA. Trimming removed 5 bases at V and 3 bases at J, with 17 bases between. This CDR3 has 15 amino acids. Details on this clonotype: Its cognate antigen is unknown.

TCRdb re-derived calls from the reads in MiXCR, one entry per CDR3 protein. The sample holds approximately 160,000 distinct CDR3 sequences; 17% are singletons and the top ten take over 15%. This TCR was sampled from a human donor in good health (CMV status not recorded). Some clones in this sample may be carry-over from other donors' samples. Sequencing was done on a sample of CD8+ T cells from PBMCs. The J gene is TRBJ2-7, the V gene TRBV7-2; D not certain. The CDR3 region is CASSPTPRPGYEQYF. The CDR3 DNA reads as TGTGCCAGCAGCCCTACCCCGCGCCCCGGCTACGAGCAGTACTTC.